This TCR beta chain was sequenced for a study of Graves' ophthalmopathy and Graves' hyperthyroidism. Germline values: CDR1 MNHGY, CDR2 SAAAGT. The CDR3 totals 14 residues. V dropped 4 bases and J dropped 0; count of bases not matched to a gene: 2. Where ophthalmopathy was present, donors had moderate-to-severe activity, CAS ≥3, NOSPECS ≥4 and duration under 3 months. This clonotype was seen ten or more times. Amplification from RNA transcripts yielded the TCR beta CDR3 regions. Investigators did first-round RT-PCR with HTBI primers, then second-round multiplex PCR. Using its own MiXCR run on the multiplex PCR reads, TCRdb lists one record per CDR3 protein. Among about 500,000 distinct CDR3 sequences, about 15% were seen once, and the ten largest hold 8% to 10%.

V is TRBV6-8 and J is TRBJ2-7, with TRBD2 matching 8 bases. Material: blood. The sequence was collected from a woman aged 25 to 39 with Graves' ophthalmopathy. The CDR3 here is CASSWREVSYEQYF. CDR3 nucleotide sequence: TGTGCCAGCAGTTGGCGGGAGGTCTCCTACGAGCAGTACTTC.